This T cell receptor beta chain was sequenced in a study of T cells after yellow fever vaccination. At the level of the study: Libraries from low-cell-number fractions were prepared with the SMART-Seq v4 Ultra Low Input RNA kit. General study findings and limits: In post-booster samples, most primary-vaccination clones reappeared (about 96% CD4, 70% to 90% CD8). The secondary T-cell response peaked on day 5, not day 15, but was weaker.

Ten or more counts support this clonotype. Its target is not known. The TCR cDNA carried a universal primer site and UMIs from 5'RACE template switching. One entry per CDR3 protein, called by TCRdb with MiXCR from the 5' RACE reads. The profile shows about 140,000 distinct CDR3 sequences, around 6.3% of them singletons. Germline-derived CDR1 and CDR2 are SGHKS and YYEKEE (reference sequence). The trim removed 4 bases at V and 3 bases at J, leaving 12 bases unmatched. The CDR3 contains 16 residues. Sequences were derived from CD4+ T cells sorted from PBMCs, sampled 10 days after the yellow fever booster vaccination. This sequence originates from a man between 25 and 39 years old who received the YFV17D yellow fever vaccine. V and J are TRBV5-5 and TRBJ2-7; 8 nucleotides align to TRBD1. CDR3 residues: CASSQPTGASNYEQYF. The CDR3 DNA reads TGTGCCAGCAGCCAACCGACAGGGGCTTCGAACTACGAGCAGTACTTC.